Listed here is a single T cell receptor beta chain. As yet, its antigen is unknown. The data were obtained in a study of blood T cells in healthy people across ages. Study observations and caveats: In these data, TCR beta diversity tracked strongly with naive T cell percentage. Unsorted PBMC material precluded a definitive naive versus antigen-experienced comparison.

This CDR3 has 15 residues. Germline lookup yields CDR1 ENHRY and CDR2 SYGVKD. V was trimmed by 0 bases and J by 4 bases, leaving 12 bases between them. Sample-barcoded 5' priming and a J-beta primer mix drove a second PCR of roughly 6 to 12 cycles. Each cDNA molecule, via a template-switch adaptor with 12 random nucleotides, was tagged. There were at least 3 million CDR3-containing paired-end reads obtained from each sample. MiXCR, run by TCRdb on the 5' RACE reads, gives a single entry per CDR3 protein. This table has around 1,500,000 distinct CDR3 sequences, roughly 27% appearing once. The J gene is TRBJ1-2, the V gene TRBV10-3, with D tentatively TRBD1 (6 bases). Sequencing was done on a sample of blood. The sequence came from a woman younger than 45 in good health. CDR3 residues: CAISESSGAGYGYTF. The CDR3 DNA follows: TGTGCCATCAGTGAGTCATCGGGGGCCGGCTATGGCTACACCTTC.